This T cell receptor beta chain was identified in a study of vaccination and CD4 T cells after COVID-19. Looking at the study overall: Participants, all vaccine recipients, received two doses of either BNT162b2 or mRNA-1273.

The treatment denotes: roughly nine-day PBMC culture with coronavirus spike peptide pools or control peptides (ViraFEST assay). With respect to this clonotype: What it binds is not known.

CD4+ T cells that had been cultured provided DNA sequenced with the Oncomine TCR Beta short-read assay. Using its own MiXCR run on the PCR reads, TCRdb lists one record per CDR3 protein. The sample shows approximately 21,000 distinct CDR3 sequences, roughly two fifths of them seen only once. CDR1 is SGHVS, CDR2 FNYEAQ, per germline. V lost 3 bases to trimming and J lost 4 bases; unmatched junction nucleotides: 10. CDR3 length: 16 amino acids. The starting material was CD4+ T cells from blood, cultured in vitro, obtained after SARS-CoV-2 vaccination. The chain joins TRBV7-6 to TRBJ2-3; 7 positions agree with TRBD1. The sequence was collected from a human donor who had recovered from COVID-19. In DNA form, the CDR3 reads TGTGCCAGCAGCTTCGCCGGGACAGCGAGGGCAGATACGCAGTATTTT. As protein: CASSFAGTARADTQYF.